This T cell receptor beta chain emerged from a study of metastatic and nonmetastatic thyroid tumors. About the research overall: Comparison of repertoires was carried out across blood and tumor or nodule tissue from malignant and benign thyroid patients. Whole-study findings and limits: It was reportedly found that TCR beta diversity was significantly higher in malignant thyroid tumors than in benign nodules, a difference seen in both blood and tumor samples.

There are a few counts of this clone. Its antigen is not known. Original analysis: CDR3 differences across clinicopathological groups were used to build a distant-metastasis classifier for papillary thyroid cancer. TCRdb recomputed clones from the PCR reads via MiXCR. The V and J calls and clone size come from TCRdb's table, not from the authors' own analysis. The sample has about 19,000 clones, 22% seen once; the top ten hold 8.5% to 12%. Each patient went into thyroid surgery without having received any treatment. The receptor was isolated from a male donor with papillary thyroid cancer or a benign thyroid nodule (not recorded which). Some clones in this sample may be carry-over from other donors' samples. Source material: tumor tissue.

CDR3 amino acids: CASTLAGVVTGELFF. As DNA, the CDR3 is TGTGCCAGCACCTTAGCGGGGGTAGTGACCGGGGAGCTGTTTTTT. The chain employs TRBV6-2 or TRBV6-3 and TRBJ2-2; TRBD2 aligns across 9 bases. Unmatched junction bases numbered 8, after V lost 7 bases and J lost 5 bases. The CDR3 is made up of 15 amino acids. The germline gives CDR1 MNHEY, CDR2 SVGEGT.